One sample yielded the 30 T cell receptor beta chains listed below, sequenced in a study of cytomegalovirus exposure and HLA in healthy donors. PCR employed 60 Vbeta and 13 Jbeta primers. Clones were sequenced by immunoSEQ multiplex PCR, and TCRdb holds only the in-frame ones, with some missing. The sample records 100,000 to 150,000 clones, 78% being singletons. Material for sequencing was PBMCs. These receptors were taken from a young woman in good health and CMV-seronegative.

Only a few counts were recorded for this clone. The rearrangement links TRBV4-1 to TRBJ1-4, with D uncertain. V was trimmed by 0 bases and J by 6 bases, leaving 11 bases between them. Per germline, CDR1 MGHRA and CDR2 YSYEKL. The CDR3 sequence is 15 residues long. CDR3 DNA sequence: TGCGCCAGCAGCCAAGATCCTGGGAGGGATGAAAAACTGTTTTTT. Amino acids: CASSQDPGRDEKLFF.

This chain links TRBV6-5 with TRBJ1-1; no firm D call. Germline-derived CDR1 and CDR2 are MNHEY and SVGAGI. The CDR3 is 12 amino acids. Trimming removed 7 bases at V and 5 bases at J, with 11 bases between. The CDR3 loop is CASTGVGTEAFF. DNA of the CDR3: TGTGCCAGCACCGGGGTGGGTACTGAAGCTTTCTTT.

In this sample, this clone turned up once. The chain links TRBV7-6 to TRBJ2-2; D ambiguous. The V and J ends lost 3 bases and 4 bases respectively, with 3 bases between them. The CDR3 consists of 12 residues. The germline V gene encodes CDR1 SGHVS and CDR2 FNYEAQ. The CDR3 loop is CASSFSTGELFF. The CDR3 DNA sequence: TGTGCCAGCAGCTTTAGCACCGGGGAGCTGTTTTTT.

Only one count was recorded for this clone. V and J are TRBV5-6 and TRBJ2-4; D may be TRBD1 (6 bases). The CDR3 length is 14 residues. The V end lost 0 bases, the J end lost 6 bases, and 10 bases lay between the germline ends. The germline V gene encodes CDR1 SGHDT and CDR2 YYEEEE. Written as DNA, the CDR3 is TGTGCCAGCAGCTTGGAACAGGGAAGAAACATTCAGTACTTC. Translating it yields CASSLEQGRNIQYF.

This clone was seen just once. This rearrangement joins TRBV5-4 to TRBJ2-5; D possibly corresponds to TRBD1 (6 bases). V was shortened by 3 bases and J by 4 bases, with 13 bases between the two germline ends. CDR1 and CDR2 (germline): SGHNT, YYREEE (reference sequence). This CDR3 has 14 residues. CDR3 protein: CASSSQEQGETQYF. In nucleotides, the CDR3 is TGTGCCAGCAGCTCACAAGAACAGGGAGAGACCCAGTACTTC.

The chain couples TRBV29-1 to TRBJ1-3; TRBD1 is a possible D gene (6 bases). Trimming shortened V by 0 bases and J by 3 bases, and 15 bases separated the two germline ends. The CDR3 is 16 residues long. Germline values: CDR1 SQVTM, CDR2 ANQGSEA. CDR3 bases: TGCAGCGTTGAAGATAGGGGGTTTAGCATTGGAAACACCATATATTTT. Translated: CSVEDRGFSIGNTIYF. Combining the CDR3 with reference TRBV29-1 and TRBJ1-3 gives the whole variable domain SAVISQKPSRDICQRGTSLTIQCQVDSQVTMMFWYRQQPGQSLTLIATANQGSEATYESGFVIDKFPISRPNLTFSTLTVSNMSPEDSSIYLCSVEDRGFSIGNTIYFGEGSWLTVV.

This clone showed up just a few times. CDR3 DNA: TGCGCCAGCAGCCATCAAATTCCGGGACATCGCTACGAGCAGTACTTC. Encoded protein: CASSHQIPGHRYEQYF. This chain links TRBV4-1 with TRBJ2-7; possible D gene TRBD1, 6 bases. The CDR3 has 16 residues. Trimming left V 3 bases short and J 3 bases short, with 18 bases between. In germline, CDR1 is MGHRA, CDR2 YSYEKL.

The chain couples TRBV5-1 to TRBJ2-3; the D gene is possibly TRBD2 (6 bases). V lost 4 bases to trimming and J lost 0 bases, with 12 bases between them. The CDR3 is 15 residues long. Looked up from germline, CDR1 is SGHRS and CDR2 is YFSETQ. The CDR3 is CASSRDSPSTDTQYF. The CDR3 coding sequence is TGCGCCAGCAGCCGGGACTCTCCCAGCACAGATACGCAGTATTTT.

This chain links TRBV30 with TRBJ2-7, with 11 nucleotides matching TRBD2. The V gene's germline CDR1 is GTSNPN and CDR2 SVGIG (reference sequence). With 4 bases clipped from V and 2 bases from J, the junction kept 13 bases outside the gene matches. CDR3 length equals 17 residues. The CDR3 spells CAWNPHGRLAGPYEQYF. The CDR3 DNA is TGTGCCTGGAACCCTCACGGGAGACTAGCGGGACCCTACGAGCAGTACTTC. The full variable domain, in which reference TRBV30 and TRBJ2-7 provide the parts outside the CDR3, is SQTIHQWPATLVQPVGSPLSLECTVEGTSNPNLYWYRQAAGRGLQLLFYSVGIGQISSEVPQNLSASRPQDRQFILSSKKLLLSDSGFYLCAWNPHGRLAGPYEQYFGPGTRLTVT.

The chain joins TRBV4-1 to TRBJ1-3; possible D gene TRBD1, 5 bases. V was trimmed by 4 bases and J by 0 bases, leaving 10 bases between them. From germline, CDR1 is MGHRA and CDR2 YSYEKL. The CDR3 extends over 15 amino acids. CDR3 sequence reads: CASSLTGYSGNTIYF. The CDR3 bases are TGCGCCAGCAGCCTTACAGGTTACTCTGGAAACACCATATATTTT.

In its sample, this clone was seen once. This chain uses TRBV19 with TRBJ2-5; D is unresolved. Germline V lookup: CDR1 LNHDA, CDR2 SQIVND (reference sequence). This CDR3 is built from 11 residues. Trimming removed 8 bases from V and 5 bases from J, with 9 bases in between. The CDR3 loop reads CASQNGETQYF. CDR3 nucleotides: TGTGCCAGTCAGAACGGGGAGACCCAGTACTTC.

The CDR3 reads CASSGRAGETEAFF. CDR3 nucleotides: TGTGCCAGCAGCGGGCGGGCGGGAGAGACTGAAGCTTTCTTT. V and J are TRBV6-1 and TRBJ1-1; unclear D gene. The germline gives CDR1 MNHNS, CDR2 SASEGT. This CDR3 region has 14 residues. The V end lost 6 bases, the J end lost 5 bases, and 16 bases lay between the germline ends.

As to this clone: Other DNA sequences within the sample encode an identical CDR3. The chain uses TRBV15 and TRBJ1-1; 7 nucleotides match TRBD1. CDR1 and CDR2 (germline): LNHNV, YYDKDF (reference sequence). Trimming at V came to 3 bases and at J to 3 bases, leaving 7 bases not matched to a gene. The length of the CDR3 is 15 residues. The CDR3 region is CATSRARGQYTEAFF. In DNA form, the CDR3 reads TGTGCCACCAGCAGGGCCCGGGGACAGTACACTGAAGCTTTCTTT.

This clone was detected a few times. The rearrangement links TRBV19 to TRBJ2-5; D possibly corresponds to TRBD1 (6 bases). Germline-derived CDR1 and CDR2 are LNHDA and SQIVND (reference sequence). CDR3 length: 14 amino acids. Between the trimmed V and J ends, which lost 4 bases and 1 base, there was a span of 10 bases. CDR3 sequence reads: CASSTRQVQETQYF. CDR3 in DNA: TGTGCCAGTAGTACCCGACAGGTCCAAGAGACCCAGTACTTC.

The chain employs TRBV7-2 and TRBJ2-5, with TRBD1 matching 7 bases. The CDR3 runs 13 residues. From germline, CDR1 is SGHTA and CDR2 FQGNSA. V shed 5 bases, J shed 6 bases, and the junction held 6 bases outside the gene matches. The DNA for the CDR3 is TGTGCCAGCAGCCCCCGACAGGGCCAGACCCAGTACTTC. Amino acid sequence: CASSPRQGQTQYF.

The genes are TRBV19 and TRBJ1-4; D is possibly TRBD1 (6 bases). The CDR3 spans 13 residues. Germline CDR1 reads LNHDA; CDR2 reads SQIVND (reference sequence). V gave up 8 bases and J gave up 3 bases, with 10 bases separating them. Here the CDR3 reads CASRTAPNEKLFF. DNA of the CDR3: TGTGCCAGTCGGACAGCCCCTAATGAAAAACTGTTTTTT. Variable domain in full (rest from reference TRBV19 and TRBJ1-4): DGGITQSPKYLFRKEGQNVTLSCEQNLNHDAMYWYRQDPGQGLRLIYYSQIVNDFQKGDIAEGYSVSREKKESFPLTVTSAQKNPTAFYLCASRTAPNEKLFFGSGTQLSVL.

V and J are TRBV7-6 and TRBJ1-1, with unresolved D. Germline loops: CDR1 SGHVS, CDR2 FNYEAQ. V was pared by 5 bases and J by 0 bases, with 13 bases between. This CDR3 has 15 amino acids. CDR3 loop: CASSLAGSLNTEAFF. Written as DNA, the CDR3 is TGTGCCAGCAGCCTGGCGGGTTCCTTGAACACTGAAGCTTTCTTT. The entire variable domain, with the rest obtained from reference TRBV7-6 and TRBJ1-1, is as follows: GAGVSQSPRYKVTKRGQDVALRCDPISGHVSLYWYRQALGQGPEFLTYFNYEAQQDKSGLPNDRFSAERPEGSISTLTIQRTEQRDSAMYRCASSLAGSLNTEAFFGQGTRLTVV.

In its sample, this clone was seen a few times. The chain links TRBV6-5 to TRBJ2-1; D remains unclear. Germline V gene sequence: CDR1 MNHEY, CDR2 SVGAGI. V shed 5 bases and J shed 6 bases, with 11 bases lying between them. The CDR3 is 13 residues long. The CDR3 sequence: CASSESIFNEQFF. CDR3 nucleotides: TGTGCCAGCAGTGAGAGTATATTCAATGAGCAGTTCTTC.

The CDR3 spells CASSSSGHQETQYF. As DNA, the CDR3 is TGTGCCAGCAGCTCATCAGGGCACCAAGAGACCCAGTACTTC. V gene TRBV7-9 combines with J gene TRBJ2-5; tentative D call: TRBD1 (5 bases). Between the trimmed V and J ends, which lost 4 bases and 0 bases, there was a span of 9 bases. This CDR3 contains 14 residues. Per germline, CDR1 SEHNR and CDR2 FQNEAQ (reference sequence).

This chain uses TRBV6-5 with TRBJ1-1; 9 nucleotides align to TRBD1. Per germline, CDR1 MNHEY and CDR2 SVGAGI. This CDR3 is built from 14 residues. Germline trimming cut 1 base from V and 6 bases from J; bases unmatched to any gene: 3. In DNA, the CDR3 is TGTGCCAGCAGTTACTTACAGGGGGCCTCTGAAGCTTTCTTT. Protein: CASSYLQGASEAFF.

The CDR3 sequence: CASSLDLGQGAIYGYTF. The CDR3 nucleotides read TGTGCCAGCAGCTTAGATTTAGGGCAGGGGGCAATCTATGGCTACACCTTC. The rearrangement joins TRBV7-2 to TRBJ1-2, with 8 nucleotides matching TRBD1. Germline V CDR1 and CDR2: SGHTA, FQGNSA. CDR3 length equals 17 residues. V shed 1 base, J shed 4 bases, and the junction held 11 bases outside the gene matches.

V gene TRBV7-9 combines with J gene TRBJ2-2, with 7 bases fitting TRBD1. CDR3 length equals 14 residues. Germline V lookup: CDR1 SEHNR, CDR2 FQNEAQ (reference sequence). V was clipped by 5 bases and J by 2 bases; unmatched bases: 2. The chain's CDR3 is CASSRQGNTGELFF. CDR3 DNA: TGTGCCAGCAGCCGACAGGGAAACACCGGGGAGCTGTTTTTT.

This chain links TRBV6-1 with TRBJ2-2; possible D gene TRBD1, 5 bases. Trimming pared 8 bases from V and 1 base from J, leaving 11 bases between. The length of the CDR3 is 14 residues. Germline CDR1 reads MNHNS; CDR2 reads SASEGT. Written as DNA, the CDR3 is TGTGCCAGCTGCGCAGGGATGAACACCGGGGAGCTGTTTTTT. Amino acids: CASCAGMNTGELFF.

The chain is built from TRBV7-9 and TRBJ1-4; 10 bases line up with TRBD1. The CDR3 is 16 residues long. CDR1 is SEHNR, CDR2 FQNEAQ, per germline (reference sequence). V lost 1 base to trimming and J lost 8 bases; unmatched junction nucleotides: 7. The CDR3 reads CASSLEGGQGQEKLFF. CDR3 in DNA: TGTGCCAGCAGCTTAGAAGGGGGACAGGGGCAGGAAAAACTGTTTTTT.

V usage is TRBV10-3 and J usage is TRBJ1-2; D possibly corresponds to TRBD1 (5 bases). The CDR3 consists of 12 residues. Germline CDR1 is ENHRY and CDR2 is SYGVKD. V gave up 8 bases and J gave up 2 bases, with 9 bases separating them. In DNA, the CDR3 is TGTGCCATCGGGGGGAGGAACTATGGCTACACCTTC. Protein: CAIGGRNYGYTF.

This clone has more than one count but fewer than ten. This rearrangement joins TRBV6-5 to TRBJ2-7, with 8 bases identical to TRBD1. Germline V gene data show CDR1 as MNHEY and CDR2 as SVGAGI. The V gene end was trimmed by 6 bases and the J gene end by 9 bases; junction bases not matched to a gene: 10. The CDR3 extends over 13 amino acids. The CDR3 protein is CASSRGTGGGQYF. CDR3 coding DNA: TGTGCCAGCAGCAGAGGGACAGGCGGTGGGCAGTACTTC.

This chain joins TRBV7-2 and TRBJ1-5; D gene unclear. Germline V gene lookup returns CDR1 SGHTA and CDR2 FQGNSA. Trimming took off 4 bases at V and 6 bases at J, with 10 bases between the two ends. CDR3 length: 13 amino acids. The CDR3 nucleotides are TGTGCCAGCAGCTCGGCGACGGGTCAGCCCCAGCATTTT. Encoded protein: CASSSATGQPQHF.

The rearrangement links TRBV2 to TRBJ1-3; D remains ambiguous. The ends were cut back, 7 bases at V and 3 bases at J, with 10 bases in the middle. Germline V gene lookup returns CDR1 SNHLY and CDR2 FYNNEI. The length of the CDR3 is 13 residues. DNA of the CDR3: TGTGCCAGCAAGTCTCTAGGTGGAAACACCATATATTTT. Translating it yields CASKSLGGNTIYF.

The chain joins TRBV2 to TRBJ1-4; no firm D call. Trimming stripped 5 bases from V and 8 bases from J, with 18 bases between. This CDR3 is 15 amino acids long. Germline-derived CDR1 and CDR2 are SNHLY and FYNNEI. CDR3 loop: CASSTRPGVAEKLFF. The DNA of the CDR3 is TGTGCCAGCAGTACCCGCCCCGGGGTGGCGGAAAAACTGTTTTTT.

The chain combines TRBV19 with TRBJ1-2, with a possible D match to TRBD1 (5 bases). Trimming cost V 2 bases and J 4 bases, with 11 bases left between them. The CDR3 runs 14 residues. Per germline, CDR1 LNHDA and CDR2 SQIVND (reference sequence). The CDR3 loop reads CASSITQGGYGYTF. CDR3 nucleotide sequence: TGTGCCAGTAGTATAACCCAGGGTGGCTATGGCTACACCTTC.